The 8 T cell receptor beta chains given below trace back to one sample, sequenced in a study of blood T cell repertoires in COVID-19. The protocol was immunoSEQ multiplex PCR, while the TCRdb copy is restricted to in-frame clones and leaves out a portion. This sample has 200,000 to 250,000 clones, with 70% to 90% found just once. The material sequenced was PBMCs or T cells enriched from blood (not recorded which). These TCRs come from a woman in her forties or fifties who had recovered from COVID-19.

The rearrangement joins TRBV2 to TRBJ1-3; D gene ambiguous. V shed 5 bases and J shed 4 bases, with 3 bases lying between them. The germline gives CDR1 SNHLY, CDR2 FYNNEI. The CDR3 length is 11 residues. CDR3 protein: CASSQGNTIYF. CDR3 nucleotides: TGTGCCAGCAGTCAAGGAAACACCATATATTTT.

The rearrangement links TRBV27 to TRBJ1-6, with 7 bases aligning to TRBD1. This CDR3 contains 15 residues. V lost 5 bases to trimming and J lost 7 bases; unmatched junction nucleotides: 8. CDR1 is MNHEY and CDR2 is SMNVEV in the germline V gene (reference sequence). This chain's CDR3 is CASSRPGQKNSPLHF. CDR3 DNA sequence: TGTGCCAGCAGTCGTCCGGGACAGAAAAATTCACCCCTCCACTTT.

J is TRBJ2-3 and V is TRBV7-6; 10 bases are shared with TRBD2. This CDR3 spans 17 amino acids. Germline V gene sequence: CDR1 SGHVS, CDR2 FNYEAQ. Trimming removed 3 bases from V and 2 bases from J; junction bases left unmatched: 8. The CDR3 spells CASSLRTSGTFTDTQYF. The CDR3 DNA reads as TGTGCCAGCAGCTTGAGGACTAGCGGAACCTTCACAGATACGCAGTATTTT.

This rearrangement joins TRBV29-1 to TRBJ2-1; 7 positions agree with TRBD1. The V and J ends lost 6 bases and 9 bases, in that order; junction bases with no gene match: 14. The V gene's germline CDR1 is SQVTM and CDR2 ANQGSEA. The length of the CDR3 is 14 residues. The CDR3 is CSVGIRGRVFEQFF. CDR3 DNA sequence: TGCAGCGTGGGTATAAGGGGGCGCGTATTTGAGCAGTTCTTC.

The chain joins TRBV24-1 to TRBJ1-4, with D tentatively TRBD1 (6 bases). The CDR3 extends over 13 amino acids. Trimming cost V 10 bases and J 4 bases, with 12 bases left between them. Per germline, CDR1 KGHDR and CDR2 SFDVKD. The CDR3 here is CATQTGRNEKLFF. CDR3 in DNA: TGTGCCACTCAGACAGGCCGTAATGAAAAACTGTTTTTT.

V is TRBV2 and J is TRBJ2-1, with TRBD2 matching 11 bases. The CDR3 has 13 amino acids. Losses at the gene ends were 10 bases for V and 6 bases for J; bases not matched to a gene: 5. Germline loops: CDR1 SNHLY, CDR2 FYNNEI. CDR3 bases: TGTGCCAAAACCGGGACTAGCGGCAATGAGCAGTTCTTC. The encoded protein is CAKTGTSGNEQFF.

The V call is TRBV9, the J call TRBJ2-7; 8 positions agree with TRBD2. Germline loops: CDR1 SGDLS, CDR2 YYNGEE. There are 16 residues in the CDR3. V was pared by 2 bases and J by 4 bases, with 11 bases of the junction left unmatched. The CDR3 loop reads CASSVDPTRGRYEQYF. Written as DNA, the CDR3 is TGTGCCAGCAGCGTTGACCCCACCCGCGGGAGGTACGAGCAGTACTTC.

The V and J genes are TRBV28 and TRBJ2-5; tentatively, D is TRBD2 (6 bases). This CDR3 has 14 amino acids. Trimming took off 1 base at V and 5 bases at J, with 11 bases between the two ends. The germline V gene has CDR1 MDHEN and CDR2 SYDVKM. CDR3 residues: CASSLSGSRETQYF. DNA of the CDR3: TGTGCCAGCAGTTTATCCGGGAGCAGGGAGACCCAGTACTTC.